The present entry profiles one T cell receptor beta chain with its context. The method was immunoSEQ multiplex PCR; TCRdb's version includes in-frame clones alone and lacks a portion of them. Among under 200,000 clones listed, more than 60% were seen once. This sample is drawn from a study of blood T cell repertoires in COVID-19. As for the study in general: Samples of COVID-19 (acute and convalescent) were obtained from the United States, Italy and Spain. Sources were T cells, B-cell-depleted T cells, or PBMCs; the material itself was cDNA or gDNA.

This TCR came from a man between 60 and 75 years old with acute or convalescent COVID-19. Sample: peripheral blood.

CDR3 nucleotides: TGTGCCAGCAGCGTGGCGGCAATGGGACTCGAAGAGACCCAGTACTTC. Protein product: CASSVAAMGLEETQYF. The chain is built from TRBV9 and TRBJ2-5, with D perhaps TRBD2 (6 bases). The CDR3 spans 16 residues. Per germline, CDR1 SGDLS and CDR2 YYNGEE. V lost 2 bases and J 3 bases, leaving 17 bases between the germline ends.